This TCR beta chain is drawn from a study of STAT3 mutations in large granular lymphocyte leukemia. This clone is a singleton in its sample. Its antigen is as yet unknown. General observations from the study: At least one immunodominant TCR beta clonotype appeared in every T-cell large granular lymphocyte leukemia patient. After therapy, about 30% of the 18 patients switched clonotypes, all new clones STAT3 wild type. Suggested: STAT3 mutation was not the ancestral event for these clonal expansions.

Profiling relied on immunoSEQ multiplex PCR, and the TCRdb table lists in-frame clones only, not all of them. This table holds 7,500 to 10,000 clones, more than 90% found once. The CDR3 totals 16 residues. V lost 0 bases and J lost 0, with 11 bases in between. Germline assignment: CDR1 LGHNA and CDR2 YSLEER. The receptor was derived from a man in his 60s with T-cell large granular lymphocyte leukemia. Some clones in this sample may be carry-over from other donors' samples. Sequencing was carried out using peripheral blood mononuclear cells. The chain recombines TRBV4-3 with TRBJ1-1, with a tentative D call TRBD1 (5 bases). This chain's CDR3 is CASSQDRAGMNTEAFF. CDR3 sequence (DNA): TGCGCCAGCAGCCAAGATCGGGCAGGGATGAACACTGAAGCTTTCTTT.